A selection of T cell receptor beta chains follows, all from one sample in a study of blood T cell repertoires in COVID-19. Sequenced by immunoSEQ multiplex PCR; TCRdb stores in-frame clones only, minus some. The table includes 200,000 or so clones, about four fifths detected once. The sequencing input was peripheral blood. These receptors all come from an elderly woman with COVID-19, enrolled during active disease. CDR3s include the opening cysteine and the closing phenylalanine or tryptophan. D genes are given only for firm matches. Size values are once, few and many counts, or a class for expanded clones, and some rows have none.

>TRBV2|-|-|TRBJ2-2
CASSGSGTTGELFF
TGTGCCAGCAGCGGGAGCGGGACAACCGGGGAGCTGTTTTTT
>TRBV10-1|-|-|TRBJ2-3
CASSDGDCADTQYF
TGCGCCAGCAGTGATGGAGATTGCGCAGATACGCAGTATTTT
>TRBV19|TRBD2|-|TRBJ2-4
CASSIVAGLAKNIQYF
TGTGCCAGTAGTATTGTAGCGGGGCTAGCCAAAAACATTCAGTACTTC
>TRBV4-3|-|-|TRBJ2-3
CASRMGDTQYF
TGCGCCAGCCGAATGGGCGATACGCAGTATTTT
>TRBV29-1|-|-|TRBJ2-3
CSVEQGSTDTQYF
TGCAGCGTTGAACAGGGAAGCACAGATACGCAGTATTTT
>TRBV2|-|-|TRBJ2-7
CASTKGQLDYEQYF
TGTGCCAGCACCAAAGGACAGCTAGACTACGAGCAGTACTTC
>TRBV5-4|-|-|TRBJ2-6
CASSLGGAGANVLTF
TGTGCCAGCAGCTTGGGTGGGGCCGGGGCCAACGTCCTGACTTTC
>TRBV6-2/TRBV6-3|-|few|TRBJ1-4
CASSYGKGGRYEKLFF
TGTGCCAGCAGTTACGGAAAGGGAGGTCGATATGAAAAACTGTTTTTT
>TRBV5-1|-|-|TRBJ1-1
CASSLERGEAFF
TGCGCCAGCAGCTTGGAAAGGGGAGAAGCTTTCTTT
>TRBV9|-|-|TRBJ2-7
CASKGEGGYEQYF
TGTGCCAGCAAGGGGGAAGGGGGCTACGAGCAGTACTTC
>TRBV24-1|-|-|TRBJ1-2
CATSDLTANYGYTF
TGTGCCACCAGTGATTTGACAGCTAACTATGGCTACACCTTC
>TRBV11-2|-|few|TRBJ2-7
CASSTMTASYEQYF
TGTGCCAGCAGCACCATGACAGCCTCCTACGAGCAGTACTTC
>TRBV6-5|-|-|TRBJ1-3
CASTGVLAGNTIYF
TGTGCCAGCACCGGGGTGCTGGCTGGAAACACCATATATTTT
>TRBV7-9|TRBD2|-|TRBJ2-3
CAGNLAGSTDTQYF
TGTGCCGGGAATTTAGCGGGGAGCACAGATACGCAGTATTTT
>TRBV13|-|-|TRBJ1-1
CASRRGTEAFF
TGTGCCAGCAGAAGGGGGACTGAAGCTTTCTTT
>TRBV3-1/TRBV3-2|-|-|TRBJ1-6
CASSQDSGAWGPLHF
TGTGCCAGCAGCCAAGATTCAGGGGCTTGGGGACCCCTCCACTTT